A selection of T cell receptor beta chains follows, all from one sample in a study of T cells after yellow fever vaccination. TCRdb analysed the 5' RACE reads with MiXCR anew, one entry per CDR3 protein. The data contain about 250,000 distinct CDR3 sequences, roughly 3.5% of them singletons. Sequenced here: PBMCs, sampled 15 days after the yellow fever booster vaccination. Receptor source: a young man who received the YFV17D yellow fever vaccine. Each CDR3 is given with its conserved first and last residue. The D gene is left open where the match is weak. Clone size, where shown, is once, few, many, or a class for clones that have expanded.

>many|TRBV6-6|TRBJ1-1|TRBD1
CASSYPQGRTEAFF
TGTGCCAGCAGTTACCCACAGGGGAGGACTGAAGCTTTCTTT
>many|TRBV19|TRBJ2-7|NA
CASRNTYEQYF
TGTGCCAGTAGGAATACATACGAGCAGTACTTC
>many|TRBV18|TRBJ1-5|NA
CASSSSRVNQPQHF
TGTGCCAGCTCATCAAGCAGGGTCAATCAGCCCCAGCATTTT
>NA|TRBV7-9|TRBJ1-6|TRBD1
CASSLGGGTGENSPLHF
TGTGCCAGCAGCTTAGGCGGGGGGACAGGGGAGAATTCACCCCTCCACTTT
>few|TRBV20-1|TRBJ2-5|NA
CSARGKTQYF
TGCAGTGCTAGAGGGAAGACCCAGTACTTC
>many|TRBV6-5|TRBJ1-5|NA
CASSPRNQPQHF
TGTGCCAGCAGCCCCAGAAATCAGCCCCAGCATTTT
>many|TRBV3-2|TRBJ2-3|NA
CASSQDRRGEEDTQYF
TGTGCCAGCAGCCAAGATCGGCGGGGGGAGGAAGATACGCAGTATTTT
>many|TRBV5-5|TRBJ2-1|TRBD2
CASSFGGGNEQFF
TGTGCCAGCAGCTTTGGGGGGGGCAATGAGCAGTTCTTC
>many|TRBV18|TRBJ2-5|NA
CASSPGRQETQYF
TGTGCCAGCTCACCAGGCCGCCAAGAGACCCAGTACTTC
>many|TRBV19|TRBJ1-5|NA
CASSTHQGNQPQHF
TGTGCCAGTAGTACACACCAGGGCAATCAGCCCCAGCATTTT
>many|TRBV4-1|TRBJ2-7|NA
CASSHTGISYEQYF
TGCGCCAGCAGCCACACAGGGATCTCCTACGAGCAGTACTTC
>many|TRBV7-8|TRBJ2-1|NA
CASGSDGTPKENEQFF
TGTGCCAGCGGATCCGACGGGACGCCCAAGGAGAATGAGCAGTTCTTC